Following are 15 T cell receptor beta chains from one sample sequenced in a study of T cells in women clearing cervical HPV infection. The method was immunoSEQ multiplex PCR; TCRdb's version includes in-frame clones alone and lacks a portion of them. The ten most abundant clones cover 2.5% to 3.5% of a sample with tens of thousands of clones. The specimen was blood buffy coat. These receptors originate from a woman aged 18-69 years with a cervical HPV16 infection that either progressed to CIN3+ or cleared (not recorded which).

Note on this clone: The read gets to within 3 residues of the CDR3 end, and the germline J gene fills in the rest. The chain recombines TRBV6-4 with TRBJ2-5, with D unresolved. The V end lost 0 bases, the J end lost 2 bases, and 4 bases lay between the germline ends. CDR1 and CDR2 from the germline V gene are MRHNA and SNTAGT. The CDR3 is 13 residues long. CDR3 residues: CASSDSPQETQYF. CDR3 DNA, as far as it was read: TGTGCCAGCAGTGACTCTCCGCAAGAGACC.

As concerns this clone: The DNA ends 3 residues before the CDR3 does, and the rest of the CDR3 is filled in from the germline J gene. The V call is TRBV18, the J call TRBJ1-2; possible D gene TRBD1, 5 bases. The CDR3 is 16 amino acids. Germline values: CDR1 KGHSH, CDR2 LQKENI. The DNA read from the CDR3 is TGTGCCAGCTCCCAGAAGGCCGGGACTAGCTCGAATGAC. It is translated as CASSQKAGTSSND. The entire CDR3 is CASSQKAGTSSNDYTF.

In regard to this clone: The CDR3 end lies 3 residues beyond the end of the read and is filled in from the germline J gene. V and J are TRBV7-2 and TRBJ1-1; 7 bases are shared with TRBD1. Germline loops: CDR1 SGHTA, CDR2 FQGNSA. The CDR3 loop spans 12 amino acids. CDR3 sequence reads: CASSLRQGEAFF. CDR3 DNA, as far as it was read: TGTGCCAGCAGCCTTCGACAGGGAGAA.

Notes on this clone: The read ends 3 residues before the CDR3 terminus; that terminus is restored from the germline J gene. The chain recombines TRBV7-8 with TRBJ2-5, with unresolved D. CDR1 and CDR2 (germline): SGHVS, FQNEAQ. This CDR3 has 12 amino acids. Trimming removed 2 bases at V and 4 bases at J, with 5 bases between. CDR3 amino acids: CASSLLGETQYF. The CDR3 bases that were read are TGTGCCAGCAGCTTACTAGGAGAGACC.

With respect to this clone: Coverage ceases 3 residues before the CDR3 finishes, and the germline J gene fills in the end. This chain connects TRBV7-8 to TRBJ2-7, with 8 bases lining up with TRBD2. The CDR3 has 15 amino acids. J gave up 5 bases and V 4 bases, and 10 bases lay outside the gene matches. Germline CDR1 and CDR2: SGHVS and FQNEAQ. The CDR3 bases that were read are TGTGCCAGCAGCTCGACAGCGGGGGCAATCGACGAG. It codes for CASSSTAGAIDE. The CDR3, in full, reads CASSSTAGAIDEQYF.

Worth noting for this clone: The read gets to within 3 residues of the CDR3 end, and the germline J gene fills in the rest. The chain links TRBV10-3 to TRBJ1-2, with TRBD1 matching 7 bases. The J segment lost 5 bases and the V segment lost 3 bases, leaving 3 bases of the junction unmatched. In germline, CDR1 is ENHRY, CDR2 SYGVKD. The CDR3 runs 13 residues. Partial CDR3 DNA: TGTGCCATCAGTGAAGGGACAGAGTATGGC. Encoded protein: CAISEGTEYG. The whole CDR3 protein is CAISEGTEYGYTF.

Note on this clone: The CDR3 end is not reached by the read, which stops 3 residues before it; the germline J gene fills it in. The chain uses TRBV19 and TRBJ2-3, with unresolved D. CDR3 size: 17 residues. Germline CDR1 and CDR2: LNHDA and SQIVND (reference sequence). Trimming took off 0 bases at V and 1 base at J, with 14 bases between the two ends. Partial CDR3 DNA: TGTGCCAGTAGTATAGACCTGAGTCCGGTCGGCACAGATACG. Its protein product is CASSIDLSPVGTDT. The CDR3 reads in full as CASSIDLSPVGTDTQYF.

Notes on this clone: The sequence runs out 3 residues before the end of the CDR3; the remainder is reconstructed from the germline J gene. J is TRBJ2-2 and V is TRBV6-1; D is possibly TRBD2 (6 bases). The V end lost 3 bases, the J end lost 8 bases, and 10 bases lay between the germline ends. The CDR3 length is 13 residues. Germline CDR1 reads MNHNS; CDR2 reads SASEGT. The part of the CDR3 DNA that was read is TGTGCCAGCAGTGACCGCGGGAAAGGGGAG. This encodes CASSDRGKGE. The whole CDR3 sequence reads CASSDRGKGELFF.

Here the CDR3 reads CASSDTTGTFGQPQHF. The DNA read from the CDR3 is TGTGCCAGTAGTGATACGACAGGGACGTTTGGTCAGCCC. V usage is TRBV19 and J usage is TRBJ1-5; 7 bases match TRBD1. The DNA ends 3 residues before the CDR3 does, and the rest of the CDR3 is filled in from the germline J gene. The V gene's germline CDR1 is LNHDA and CDR2 SQIVND (reference sequence). The CDR3 runs 16 residues. The J segment lost 6 bases and the V segment lost 5 bases, leaving 13 bases of the junction unmatched.

This CDR3 is CASSGHADSNQPQHF. The covered CDR3 bases are TGTGCCAGCAGTGGGCACGCCGATAGCAATCAGCCC. This chain joins TRBV2 and TRBJ1-5; no firm D call. The CDR3 end is not reached by the read, which stops 3 residues before it; the germline J gene fills it in. The CDR3 is 15 amino acids. Between the trimmed V and J ends, which lost 4 bases and 0 bases, there was a span of 10 bases. Germline lookup yields CDR1 SNHLY and CDR2 FYNNEI.

In the case of this clone: Coverage ceases 3 residues before the CDR3 finishes, and the germline J gene fills in the end. This chain uses TRBV20-1 with TRBJ2-3; a possible D gene is TRBD2 (6 bases). The CDR3 has 15 residues. Germline V gene lookup returns CDR1 DFQATT and CDR2 SNEGSKA (reference sequence). V was pared by 6 bases and J by 1 base, with 17 bases between. Incomplete CDR3 DNA: TGCAGTGCCCAACACCCTAGCGTACGCACAGATACG. Its translation is CSAQHPSVRTDT. The full CDR3 protein reads CSAQHPSVRTDTQYF.

A note on this clone: The read finishes 3 residues shy of the CDR3 end, and the germline J gene is used to complete it. The rearrangement links TRBV5-1 to TRBJ2-7, with 11 bases identical to TRBD2. CDR1 and CDR2 from the germline V gene are SGHRS and YFSETQ. The CDR3 has 14 residues. Trimming at V came to 5 bases and at J to 2 bases, leaving 3 bases not matched to a gene. The CDR3 reads CASRSSGGPYEQYF. Partial CDR3 DNA: TGCGCCAGCAGATCTAGCGGGGGGCCCTACGAG.

Turning to this clone: The read terminates 3 residues ahead of where the CDR3 ends, so the germline J gene completes it. The rearrangement links TRBV5-4 to TRBJ2-5; a possible D gene is TRBD1 (5 bases). The CDR3 length is 15 residues. Germline loops: CDR1 SGHNT, CDR2 YYREEE (reference sequence). V was trimmed by 4 bases and J by 1 base, leaving 14 bases between them. CDR3 bases read: TGTGCCAGCAGCCGTAAAGACAGCCTCCAAGAGACC. Protein product: CASSRKDSLQET. The whole CDR3 is CASSRKDSLQETQYF.

Comments on this clone: A read error may produce the germline difference seen at one junction end. The sequence runs out 3 residues before the end of the CDR3; the remainder is reconstructed from the germline J gene. The gene calls are TRBV2 and TRBJ1-1, with D possibly TRBD1 on 5 matching bases. Germline loops: CDR1 SNHLY, CDR2 FYNNEI. The CDR3 has 14 residues. The CDR3 sequence is CASCDGAGVTEAFF. The CDR3 DNA, read in part, is TGTGCCAGCTGTGATGGGGCAGGAGTAACTGAA.

CDR3 sequence: CASSSFDKGVGGYTF. The CDR3 DNA, read in part, is TGTGCCAGCAGCTCCTTCGATAAAGGGGTGGGAGGC. The chain has TRBV7-2 and TRBJ1-2; possibly TRBD1 for D (5 bases). The CDR3 goes on 3 residues after the read ends, and that part is filled in from the germline J gene. This CDR3 comprises 15 residues. In germline, CDR1 is SGHTA, CDR2 FQGNSA.